The 4 T cell receptor beta chains given below trace back to one sample, sequenced in a study of Ad26.COV2.S vaccination and SARS-CoV-2 variants. Sequencing was performed with immunoSEQ multiplex PCR; in TCRdb, only in-frame clones are kept and a portion is missing. Of about 350,000 clones listed, more than 85% were seen once; the top ten hold just under 5%. As for treatment: about 20 received Ad26.COV2.S at low or high dose, single or two shots; 5 received placebo; per-sample allocation not given. Sampling took place 63 days after the first vaccine or placebo injection. The sample consisted of peripheral blood, taken in a trial of Ad26.COV2.S vaccine versus placebo. These receptors all stem from a person aged 18 to 59 who received the Ad26.COV2.S COVID-19 vaccine or a placebo.

This sequence joins TRBV28 and TRBJ2-2; D is perhaps TRBD2 (5 bases). The CDR3 runs to 15 residues. CDR1 is MDHEN, CDR2 SYDVKM, per germline. Trimming stripped 1 base from V and 2 bases from J, with 8 bases between. In DNA form, the CDR3 reads TGTGCCAGCAGTTTATCGGGAAAAAACACCGGGGAGCTGTTTTTT. Translation gives CASSLSGKNTGELFF.

The chain employs TRBV29-1 and TRBJ1-2; D not resolved. Germline V gene data show CDR1 as SQVTM and CDR2 as ANQGSEA. Trimming removed 3 bases from V and 8 bases from J, with 13 bases in between. The CDR3 length is 12 residues. Written as DNA, the CDR3 is TGCAGCGTTGACTTGTTTCAAGGGGGCTACACCTTC. Translation gives CSVDLFQGGYTF.

This chain joins TRBV29-1 and TRBJ2-1; D is perhaps TRBD2 (5 bases). CDR1 is SQVTM and CDR2 is ANQGSEA in the germline V gene. V dropped 6 bases and J dropped 0 bases, with 12 bases sitting between them. The CDR3 consists of 14 residues. CDR3 DNA sequence: TGCAGCGTCAACGGGGTTAACTCCTACAATGAGCAGTTCTTC. It is translated as CSVNGVNSYNEQFF.

This clone was counted a single time. The J gene is TRBJ1-2, the V gene TRBV7-8; D is unclear. This CDR3 contains 15 residues. Trimming took off 1 base at V and 6 bases at J, with 15 bases between the two ends. Germline V gene data show CDR1 as SGHVS and CDR2 as FQNEAQ. The CDR3 spells CASSLGTAADNGYTF. The DNA of the CDR3 is TGTGCCAGCAGCTTAGGCACGGCGGCTGACAATGGCTACACCTTC.